The rows below give T cell receptor beta chains drawn from one sample of a study of neurological immune-mediated disorders. MiXCR, applied by TCRdb to the 5' RACE reads, yields one record per CDR3 protein. Among tens of thousands of distinct CDR3 sequences listed, over 4% were seen once. The source material was PBMCs. Receptors originate from a man between 50 and 59 years old with multiple sclerosis. Each CDR3 is given with its conserved first and last residue. The D gene is left open where the match is weak. Where a row states a size, it is once, few, many or the class of an expanded clone; other rows omit it.

cdr3_nt cdr3_aa j_call d_call clone_size v_call
TGCAGTGCTAGAGAACTAGCGGCAAACAATGAGCAGTTCTTC CSARELAANNEQFF TRBJ2-1 TRBD2 few TRBV20-1
TGCGCCAGCAGCTTGGAGCCAGGGTCATTGAATGAGCAGTTCTTC CASSLEPGSLNEQFF TRBJ2-1 . many TRBV5-1
TGTGCCACCAGCAGAGAGGGTTGGGGGCGTATAAATGAGCAGTTCTTC CATSREGWGRINEQFF TRBJ2-1 . many TRBV15
TGTGCCAGCAGCCTCACTAGCGACTCCTACAATGAGCAGTTCTTC CASSLTSDSYNEQFF TRBJ2-1 TRBD2 many TRBV12-3/TRBV12-4
TGTGCCAGCAGACCAGGGCCTGGCTATGGCTACACCTTC CASRPGPGYGYTF TRBJ1-2 . . TRBV28
TGTGCCAGCAGCTTGGGCTACCCGAACACCGGGGAGCTGTTTTTT CASSLGYPNTGELFF TRBJ2-2 . many TRBV5-5
TGTGCCAGCAGTTACTCGCTACATGGGGGAGATACGCAGTATTTT CASSYSLHGGDTQYF TRBJ2-3 . few TRBV6-5
TGTGCCAGCAGCTTAACTAGCGGGGGGGAGCGCACCGGGGAGCTGTTTTTT CASSLTSGGERTGELFF TRBJ2-2 TRBD2 few TRBV7-6
TGTGCCAGCAGCCAAGACAGGGGGTTCGGCACAGATACGCAGTATTTT CASSQDRGFGTDTQYF TRBJ2-3 TRBD1 many TRBV3-1
TGCGCCAGCACGTCCGGCGGGGGGGCTGAGACCCAGTACTTC CASTSGGGAETQYF TRBJ2-5 TRBD2 many TRBV5-1
TGCGCCAGCAGCTTGGAGGGCAATGAGCAGTTCTTC CASSLEGNEQFF TRBJ2-1 . many TRBV5-1
TGTGCCAGCAGCTTAGACGGGTGGAAGTTGAATGAGCAGTTCTTC CASSLDGWKLNEQFF TRBJ2-1 . many TRBV7-9
TGTGCCAGCCAGAGACAGGGATCAGGAGTAGGCTATGGCTACACCTTC CASQRQGSGVGYGYTF TRBJ1-2 TRBD1 many TRBV9
TGCAGTGCCCCGGTCCGTACCGGGGAGCTGTTTTTT CSAPVRTGELFF TRBJ2-2 . many TRBV20-1
TGCGCCAGCAGCTCCGGGACAGTTTCTGGAAACACCATATATTTT CASSSGTVSGNTIYF TRBJ1-3 TRBD1 many TRBV5-1